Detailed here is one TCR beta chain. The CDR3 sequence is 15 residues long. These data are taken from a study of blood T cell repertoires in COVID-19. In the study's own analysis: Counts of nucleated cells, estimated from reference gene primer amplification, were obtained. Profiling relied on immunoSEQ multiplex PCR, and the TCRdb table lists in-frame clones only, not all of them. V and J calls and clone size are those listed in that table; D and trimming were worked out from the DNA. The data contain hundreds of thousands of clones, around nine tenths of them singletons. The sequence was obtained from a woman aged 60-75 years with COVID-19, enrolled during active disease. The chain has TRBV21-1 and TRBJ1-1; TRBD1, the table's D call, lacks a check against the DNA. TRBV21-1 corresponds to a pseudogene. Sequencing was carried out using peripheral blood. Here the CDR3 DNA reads TGTGCCAGCAGCAAAGGGGGACAGTTGAACACTGAAGCTTTCTTT. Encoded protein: CASSKGGQLNTEAFF.